Ten or more counts support the clone carrying this TCR beta chain. This entry comes from a study of T-cell reconstitution after alpha-beta-depleted transplantation in children. Unique molecular identifiers were used in preparing the TCRbeta library. Via MiXCR, TCRdb re-called the PCR reads, giving one row per CDR3 protein. This sample carries 100,000 to 120,000 distinct CDR3 sequences, 10% to 13% of them seen once, and the ten largest clones take 8%. The CDR3 sequence is 14 residues long. V gave up 3 bases and J gave up 3 bases; unmatched junction bases: 3. Germline-derived CDR1 and CDR2 are DFQATT and SNEGSKA (reference sequence).

The chain is built from TRBV20-1 and TRBJ2-3; the match to TRBD1 covers 10 bases. The sequencing used PBMCs from the stem cell graft donor, collected from the stem cell graft. This receptor was identified in a human donor who donated a stem cell graft to a child with acute lymphoblastic leukemia. As DNA, the CDR3 is TGCAGTGCTAGCAGGGACAGGGGTACAGATACGCAGTATTTT. It specifies CSASRDRGTDTQYF.